Below, one TCR beta chain is given with its context. These data belong to a study of blood T cell repertoires in COVID-19. Study-level background: Sites across the United States, Italy and Spain contributed samples from acute and convalescent COVID-19.

Adults between roughly 18 and 89 years of age took part from about two dozen US areas. Recovered status in Cohort 3 required two negative PCRs, clearance, or symptom resolution. The authors' processing: It was from reference gene primer amplification that nucleated cell counts were estimated. Sequencing was performed with immunoSEQ multiplex PCR; in TCRdb, only in-frame clones are kept and a portion is missing. Clone size and the V and J calls come from that table; the DNA yielded D and trimming. In the table there are 310,000 or so clones, over 80% of which are singletons. The V end was cut by 4 bases, the J end by 5 bases, with 13 bases between. The CDR3 loop spans 14 amino acids. Germline V gene data show CDR1 as SGHDT and CDR2 as YYEEEE.

The TCR originated in a woman between 18 and 29 years old who had recovered from COVID-19. The source material was PBMCs or T cells enriched from blood (not recorded which). The chain joins TRBV5-6 to TRBJ1-3; unclear D gene. The CDR3 nucleotides are TGTGCCAGCAGCCTGGGAGTAGTCAGAAACACCATATATTTT. Protein: CASSLGVVRNTIYF.